A single sample is the source of the 14 T cell receptor beta chains below, sequenced in a study of blood T cell repertoires in COVID-19. Measured with immunoSEQ multiplex PCR; TCRdb has only the in-frame clones, and not every one. The sample includes about 200,000 clones, 89% of them seen just once. Sequencing input: peripheral blood. Receptor source: a man aged 55-75 years who had recovered from COVID-19.

The CDR3 DNA reads as TGCGCCAGCAGCTTTGCGGGGATGAGCTCCTACAATGAGCAGTTCTTC. This gives the protein CASSFAGMSSYNEQFF. The J gene is TRBJ2-1, the V gene TRBV5-1, with a weak D call TRBD2 (6 bases). This CDR3 region has 16 residues. The V and J ends lost 2 bases and 0 bases respectively, with 12 bases between them. CDR1 is SGHRS, CDR2 YFSETQ, per germline.

The chain links TRBV28 to TRBJ2-2; 8 nucleotides align to TRBD2. This CDR3 is built from 17 residues. J lost 5 bases, V lost 6 bases, and 14 bases had no gene match. Germline V CDR1 and CDR2: MDHEN, SYDVKM. Here the CDR3 reads CASRSFVAGSETGELFF. As DNA, the CDR3 is TGTGCCAGCAGAAGCTTCGTAGCGGGATCGGAGACCGGGGAGCTGTTTTTT.

V is TRBV4-1 and J is TRBJ2-7; D ambiguous. The CDR3 runs 13 residues. The germline V and J ends were trimmed by 8 bases and 1 base, with 12 bases remaining between them. Germline V gene sequence: CDR1 MGHRA, CDR2 YSYEKL. The CDR3 protein is CASVWASSYEQYF. CDR3 nucleotides: TGCGCCAGCGTATGGGCCAGTTCCTACGAGCAGTACTTC.

CDR3 in amino acids: CASSQDRGHGETQYF. Written as DNA, the CDR3 is TGTGCCAGCAGCCAAGACAGGGGGCACGGGGAGACCCAGTACTTC. The chain combines TRBV7-2 with TRBJ2-5, with 10 bases aligning to TRBD1. Germline CDR1 reads SGHTA; CDR2 reads FQGNSA. This CDR3 comprises 15 residues. After removal of 5 bases from V and 5 bases from J, the junction contained 8 bases not matched to a gene.

The chain recombines TRBV9 with TRBJ1-6, with TRBD1 matching over 9 bases. Germline trimming cut 4 bases from V and 10 bases from J; bases unmatched to any gene: 9. Germline lookup yields CDR1 SGDLS and CDR2 YYNGEE. The CDR3 has 15 amino acids. The CDR3 nucleotides read TGTGCCAGCAGCTCGGGACAGGGCGGTAGATCACCCCTCCACTTT. Translating it yields CASSSGQGGRSPLHF.

This chain connects TRBV9 to TRBJ2-7; the match to TRBD2 covers 15 bases. The CDR3 is made up of 16 amino acids. V shed 4 bases and J 4 bases; nucleotides not matched to a gene: 6. Germline V CDR1 and CDR2: SGDLS, YYNGEE. CDR3 loop: CASSRGLAGGLYEQYF. Written as DNA, the CDR3 is TGTGCCAGCAGCAGGGGACTAGCGGGAGGTTTGTACGAGCAGTACTTC.

This clone was counted a single time. The genes are TRBV27 and TRBJ1-1; D gene uncertain. Trimming left V 5 bases short and J 10 bases short, with 20 bases between. This CDR3 has 14 amino acids. Per the germline V gene, CDR1 is MNHEY and CDR2 is SMNVEV (reference sequence). CDR3 DNA sequence: TGTGCCAGCAGTAGCCGGGCCCGGTCGCGGGTAGCTTTCTTT. Protein: CASSSRARSRVAFF.

J is TRBJ1-5 and V is TRBV27; 7 bases fit TRBD1. The V segment lost 5 bases and the J segment 6 bases; nucleotides outside the gene matches: 4. Germline assignment: CDR1 MNHEY and CDR2 SMNVEV (reference sequence). This CDR3 comprises 13 residues. CDR3 residues: CASSDRESQPQHF. CDR3 DNA: TGTGCCAGCAGTGACAGGGAAAGTCAGCCCCAGCATTTT.

The chain couples TRBV9 to TRBJ2-3; 10 nucleotides agree with TRBD2. Germline V lookup: CDR1 SGDLS, CDR2 YYNGEE. Trimming removed 3 bases from V and 6 bases from J; junction bases left unmatched: 13. This CDR3 spans 17 amino acids. For the CDR3, the DNA is TGTGCCAGCAGCGCAAGAGGGGCTGGGACTAGCGCGGATACGCAGTATTTT. It is translated as CASSARGAGTSADTQYF.

This chain connects TRBV19 to TRBJ1-4; D unresolved. This CDR3 is 16 amino acids long. Trimming took off 4 bases at V and 12 bases at J, with 24 bases between the two ends. CDR1 is LNHDA and CDR2 is SQIVND in the germline V gene (reference sequence). The CDR3 sequence is CASSKTPGSLMKELFF. CDR3 DNA sequence: TGTGCCAGTAGTAAGACACCGGGATCGTTAATGAAGGAACTGTTTTTT.

The chain uses TRBV19 and TRBJ1-1; 8 nucleotides align to TRBD1. This CDR3 comprises 14 residues. Trimming removed 7 bases from V and 1 base from J; junction bases left unmatched: 5. The germline gives CDR1 LNHDA, CDR2 SQIVND (reference sequence). In DNA form, the CDR3 reads TGTGCCAGTAAAGACAGGGGAAAGAACACTGAAGCTTTCTTT. Protein sequence: CASKDRGKNTEAFF.

The sample holds a few counts of this clone. V is TRBV14 and J is TRBJ1-2; D gene unclear. Trimming took off 0 bases at V and 8 bases at J, with 10 bases between the two ends. Germline CDR1 SGHDN, CDR2 FVKESK. This CDR3 comprises 13 residues. Here the CDR3 DNA reads TGTGCCAGCAGCCAAGATCGAGGGAGAGGCTACACCTTC. Translated, it gives CASSQDRGRGYTF.

The rearrangement links TRBV27 to TRBJ1-2; TRBD1 matches at 11 bases. The CDR3 spans 17 residues. J was trimmed by 4 bases and V by 2 bases; bases with no gene match: 9. CDR1 and CDR2 from the germline V gene are MNHEY and SMNVEV (reference sequence). CDR3 protein: CASSLKGQGAPGYGYTF. In nucleotides, the CDR3 is TGTGCCAGCAGTTTAAAAGGACAGGGGGCGCCGGGCTATGGCTACACCTTC.

The V call is TRBV7-3, the J call TRBJ2-3, with 9 positions matching TRBD2. CDR3 length: 16 amino acids. V was clipped by 1 base and J by 3 bases; unmatched bases: 5. Germline V gene sequence: CDR1 SGHTA, CDR2 FQGTGA. The CDR3, as DNA: TGTGCCAGCAGCTTAAGTCGCGGGAGGGTTACAGATACGCAGTATTTT. The encoded protein is CASSLSRGRVTDTQYF. The full variable domain, with the rest looked up from reference TRBV7-3 and TRBJ2-3, is GAGVSQTPSNKVTEKGKYVELRCDPISGHTALYWYRQSLGQGPEFLIYFQGTGAADDSGLPNDRFFAVRPEGSVSTLKIQRTERGDSAVYLCASSLSRGRVTDTQYFGPGTRLTVL.